Each of the 5 T cell receptor beta chains below was sequenced from the same sample in a study of shared clonotypes between healthy human individuals. Naivety among CD8 cells was defined by CD45RO negativity and positive CCR7 selection, thereby excluding terminally differentiated effector memory CD45RA+ cells. Sequenced by immunoSEQ multiplex PCR; TCRdb stores in-frame clones only, minus some. The sample lists some 2 million clones; approximately 94% were seen once. Input material: naive CD8+ T cells sorted from blood. The receptors were gathered from a man aged 18 to 30 in good health.

Notes on this clone: Relative to the germline gene, one junction end is altered; a read error may explain this. The chain couples TRBV12-5 to TRBJ1-2; no reliable D call. The CDR3 consists of 11 residues. Per germline, CDR1 LGHNT and CDR2 FRNRAP. The CDR3 spells CASGLGAPFKF. CDR3 DNA: TGTGCTAGTGGTTTGGGGGCCCCTTTCAAATTC.

V and J are TRBV7-2 and TRBJ2-7; D is undetermined. Looked up from germline, CDR1 is SGHTA and CDR2 is FQGNSA. V lost 1 base, J lost 4 bases, and 11 bases lay in between. This CDR3 is built from 14 residues. The CDR3 DNA is TGTGCCAGCAGCTTAGGCTTCCTTTTTTACGAGCAGTACTTC. Translating gives CASSLGFLFYEQYF. Full variable domain (rest looked up from reference TRBV7-2 and TRBJ2-7): GAGVSQSPSNKVTEKGKDVELRCDPISGHTALYWYRQSLGQGLEFLIYFQGNSAPDKSGLPSDRFSAERTGGSVSTLTIQRTQQEDSAVYLCASSLGFLFYEQYFGPGTRLTVT.

The rearrangement uses TRBV4-1 and TRBJ1-4, with D unresolved. From germline, CDR1 is MGHRA and CDR2 YSYEKL. There are 16 residues in the CDR3. V was cut by 1 base and J by 4 bases, with 13 bases left in between. The CDR3 loop reads CASSQGTSKINEKLFF. CDR3 nucleotides: TGCGCCAGCAGCCAAGGGACGAGCAAGATTAATGAAAAACTGTTTTTT.

This clone was counted a few times. The CDR3 reads CASSSWGNTEAFF. The DNA for the CDR3 is TGTGCCAGCAGCTCCTGGGGGAACACTGAAGCTTTCTTT. The chain links TRBV5-4 to TRBJ1-1; D unclear. CDR3 size: 13 residues. Deletions cut 3 bases from V and 1 base from J, with 7 bases between. Germline lookup yields CDR1 SGHNT and CDR2 YYREEE (reference sequence).

This rearrangement joins TRBV6-1 to TRBJ1-6; the D is unclear. Germline loops: CDR1 MNHNS, CDR2 SASEGT. This CDR3 region has 20 residues. The V end lost 1 base, the J end lost 0 bases, and 19 bases lay between the germline ends. The CDR3 is CASSEGARSILSSYNSPLHF. The CDR3 bases are TGTGCCAGCAGTGAAGGGGCGAGATCTATATTAAGCTCCTATAATTCACCCCTCCACTTT.